This is a list of T cell receptor beta chains from one sample in a study of shared clonotypes between healthy human individuals. Using immunoSEQ multiplex PCR, the repertoire was profiled, and TCRdb retains in-frame clones only, with some absent. The profile shows 2 million to 2.5 million clones, 93% of them singletons. The sequenced sample was naive CD8+ T cells from PBMCs. These receptors originate from a man aged 18 to 30 in good health. Some clones in this sample may be carry-over from other donors' samples. Both conserved end residues are part of each CDR3. A D gene is named only where the DNA matches it firmly. The size field is filled for only some rows; it gives once, few, many or a size class.

TRBV5-5,NA,TRBJ2-7,12,NA,TGTGCCAGCAGCCCTACCAACTACGAGCAGTACTTC,CASSPTNYEQYF
TRBV27,TRBD2,TRBJ2-7,13,NA,TGTGCCAGCAGCCCACGGGGGGGCTACGAGCAGTACTTC,CASSPRGGYEQYF
TRBV4-2,TRBD2,TRBJ2-1,13,NA,TGTGCCAGCAGCGGTAGCGGGGGCTATGAGCAGTTCTTC,CASSGSGGYEQFF
TRBV27,TRBD1,TRBJ1-2,14,NA,TGTGCCAGCAGTTGGGCAGGGGGCATCTATGGCTACACCTTC,CASSWAGGIYGYTF
TRBV10-2,TRBD1,TRBJ2-5,14,NA,TGCGCCAGCAGTGACAGGGGGCGTCAAGAGACCCAGTACTTC,CASSDRGRQETQYF
TRBV19,NA,TRBJ1-1,13,NA,TGTGCCAGTAGTATAACAAGGAACACTGAAGCTTTCTTT,CASSITRNTEAFF
TRBV7-9,NA,TRBJ1-1,12,few,TGTGCCAGCAGGGAGACAGGTCTCGAAGCTTTCTTT,CASRETGLEAFF
TRBV27,NA,TRBJ2-7,13,NA,TGTGCCAGCAGTTTACTCGGACAAAACGAGCAGTACTTC,CASSLLGQNEQYF
TRBV7-8,NA,TRBJ2-7,15,NA,TGTGCCAGCAGCTTAGATGGGGAAGGGACGTACGAGCAGTACTTC,CASSLDGEGTYEQYF
TRBV19,NA,TRBJ2-7,13,NA,TGTGCCAGTAGTAATCAGGGTTTATACGAGCAGTACTTC,CASSNQGLYEQYF
TRBV29-1,NA,TRBJ1-1,12,few,TGCAGCGTAAGGGGGGGAAAGGCTGAAGCTTTCTTT,CSVRGGKAEAFF
TRBV28,NA,TRBJ2-7,14,NA,TGTGCCAGCAGTTTCGGTCCAGGGTGGTACGAGCAGTACTTC,CASSFGPGWYEQYF
TRBV5-1,TRBD2,TRBJ2-1,16,NA,TGCGCCAGCAGTTCGTTACTAGCGGGCTCCTACAATGAGCAGTTCTTC,CASSSLLAGSYNEQFF
TRBV5-1,NA,TRBJ2-1,14,NA,TGCGCCAGCAGCTTGGCCCTTCCTAGCAATGAGCAGTTCTTC,CASSLALPSNEQFF
TRBV29-1,NA,TRBJ2-1,10,NA,TGCAGCTACTGGCAACGAGAGCAGTTCTTC,CSYWQREQFF
TRBV28,NA,TRBJ2-7,22,NA,TGTGCCAGCAGTTTATCGACGCCACTCGAGAGCCCGCGAGGGGATGCGCCCTACGAGCAGTACTTC,CASSLSTPLESPRGDAPYEQYF
TRBV6-5,NA,TRBJ2-1,13,NA,TGTGCCAGCAGCCCCGGGGCCTACAATGAGCAGTTCTTC,CASSPGAYNEQFF
TRBV30,NA,TRBJ1-1,16,few,TGTGCCTGGAAGGTTCTCAGGGGTCGCGGGAACACTGAAGCTTTCTTT,CAWKVLRGRGNTEAFF
TRBV15,NA,TRBJ2-1,13,NA,TGTGCCACCAGCAGATCCAGCTACAATGAGCAGTTCTTC,CATSRSSYNEQFF
TRBV25-1,NA,TRBJ2-7,13,NA,TGTGCCAGCAGTGCAAACTGGAGTGGCGAGCAGTACTTC,CASSANWSGEQYF
TRBV19,TRBD2,TRBJ2-1,17,NA,TGTGCCAGTAGTGGTCCCGATAGCGGGAGGGATTACAATGAGCAGTTCTTC,CASSGPDSGRDYNEQFF
TRBV27,NA,TRBJ1-6,13,NA,TGTGCCAGCAGTCCCGGGACACCGTCCCCCCTCCACTTT,CASSPGTPSPLHF
TRBV10-3,TRBD2,TRBJ2-7,14,NA,TGTGCACCGGGCGGGAGGGCCTGGGGCTACGAGCAGTACTTC,CAPGGRAWGYEQYF
TRBV27,NA,TRBJ1-1,12,NA,TGTGCCAGCTCTACGGGGAGCACTGAAGCTTTCTTT,CASSTGSTEAFF
TRBV28,NA,TRBJ2-5,17,NA,TGTGCCAGCCGGACGGTATCTCAGGGGGGCTACCAAGAGACCCAGTACTTC,CASRTVSQGGYQETQYF
TRBV10-2,NA,TRBJ2-3,14,once,TGCGCCAGCAGTGATAGCTTGACGACAGATACGCAGTATTTT,CASSDSLTTDTQYF
TRBV4-2,TRBD2,TRBJ2-2,18,NA,TGTGCCAGCAGCCCCGCGGGAGGTAGCGGGACCGGGTCCGGGGAGCTGTTTTTT,CASSPAGGSGTGSGELFF
TRBV9,NA,TRBJ2-1,13,NA,TGTGCCAGCAGCGTAGCTCTTAATCGTGAGCAGTTCTTC,CASSVALNREQFF
TRBV2,NA,TRBJ2-5,10,NA,TGTGCCAGCAACGGGGATAAGCAGTACTTC,CASNGDKQYF
TRBV7-9,NA,TRBJ2-7,16,NA,TGTGCCAGCAGCTTTTCAGCCGGAGTCTCCCCCTACGAGCAGTACTTC,CASSFSAGVSPYEQYF
TRBV29-1,NA,TRBJ2-7,11,NA,TGCAGCGTGAAAAACTACGGCGAGCAGTACTTC,CSVKNYGEQYF
TRBV5-1,NA,TRBJ2-2,13,NA,TGCGCCAGCAGCTTGTCAGGGGCCGGGGAGCTGTTTTTT,CASSLSGAGELFF
TRBV7-6,NA,TRBJ1-4,17,NA,TGTGCCAGCAGCCCCAGGACATACGCCCAAACTAATGAAAAACTGTTTTTT,CASSPRTYAQTNEKLFF
TRBV5-1,NA,TRBJ1-1,13,NA,TGCGCCAGCAGCTTGGGGAAACGGACTGAAGCTTTCTTT,CASSLGKRTEAFF
TRBV4-1,NA,TRBJ2-7,12,NA,TGCGCCAGCAGCCCTTGGGTGGGCGAGCAGTACTTC,CASSPWVGEQYF
TRBV30,NA,TRBJ2-7,11,NA,TGTGCCTGGAGGTCGAGCTACGAGCAGTACTTC,CAWRSSYEQYF
TRBV10-1,TRBD2,TRBJ2-1,19,NA,TGCGCCAGCAGTGACATCGTAGCGGGCCCTGGAAGCTCCTACAATGAGCAGTTCTTC,CASSDIVAGPGSSYNEQFF
TRBV15,TRBD1,TRBJ2-7,16,NA,TGTGCCACCAGCAGAGATAGGGGACAGGGTTCCCACGAGCAGTACTTC,CATSRDRGQGSHEQYF
TRBV7-9,TRBD1,TRBJ2-5,14,NA,TGTGCCAGCAGCAGTGACAGGGGCCAAGAGACCCAGTACTTC,CASSSDRGQETQYF
TRBV27,TRBD2,TRBJ2-3,13,NA,TGTGCCAGCGGCCTAGCGGGAGGGTATACGCAGTATTTT,CASGLAGGYTQYF
TRBV29-1,NA,TRBJ2-7,14,NA,TGCAGCGTTTGGGCGGGTGGGTCTCCCTACGAGCAGTACTTC,CSVWAGGSPYEQYF
TRBV9,TRBD2,TRBJ2-1,19,NA,TGTGCCAGCAGCGAGGACCCGCCTCTAGCGGACTATGCCTACAATGAGCAGTTCTTC,CASSEDPPLADYAYNEQFF
TRBV6-5,NA,TRBJ2-7,16,NA,TGTGCCAGCAGTTACTCGACGGGGGGCGCTGGGTACGAGCAGTACTTC,CASSYSTGGAGYEQYF
TRBV6-1,NA,TRBJ1-2,11,few,TGTGCCAGCAGTGACAGGGTCGGCTACACCTTC,CASSDRVGYTF
TRBV9,NA,TRBJ2-1,13,NA,TGTGCCAGCAGCCCCACGGAAAACAATGAGCAGTTCTTC,CASSPTENNEQFF
TRBV5-1,NA,TRBJ2-4,15,NA,TGCGCCAGCAGCTCTCACCTAGCAGGGAAAAACATTCAGTACTTC,CASSSHLAGKNIQYF